These 27 T cell receptor beta chains were all obtained from the same sample, sequenced in a study of blood T cell repertoires in COVID-19. Produced via immunoSEQ multiplex PCR; TCRdb's table is partial and in-frame only. The data contain 75,000 or so clones, approximately 82% of them seen just once; the ten biggest clones take up roughly 20%. Sequencing used peripheral blood. These receptors came from a woman older than 75 with acute or convalescent COVID-19.

The rearrangement uses TRBV6-1 and TRBJ1-2; no clear D. Trimming removed 0 bases from V and 3 bases from J, with 5 bases in between. Germline V gene sequence: CDR1 MNHNS, CDR2 SASEGT. This CDR3 has 13 amino acids. The CDR3 spells CASSEARHYGYTF. CDR3 DNA sequence: TGTGCCAGCAGTGAAGCGAGGCACTATGGCTACACCTTC.

V is TRBV19 and J is TRBJ2-7, with 9 bases fitting TRBD1. The CDR3 runs 12 residues. V gave up 9 bases and J gave up 3 bases; unmatched junction bases: 3. CDR1 and CDR2 from the germline V gene are LNHDA and SQIVND (reference sequence). The CDR3 bases are TGTGCCAGCGGGGGACAGGGCTACGAGCAGTACTTC. Protein product: CASGGQGYEQYF.

This clone was recorded a few times. The genes are TRBV7-2 and TRBJ2-1; 8 bases line up with TRBD1. Germline V gene lookup returns CDR1 SGHTA and CDR2 FQGNSA. This CDR3 contains 16 residues. V shed 4 bases and J 0 bases; nucleotides not matched to a gene: 5. CDR3: CASSWGTGSSYNEQFF. The CDR3, as DNA: TGTGCCAGCAGCTGGGGGACAGGTAGCTCCTACAATGAGCAGTTCTTC.

The rearrangement joins TRBV7-3 to TRBJ1-3; TRBD1 is a possible D gene (6 bases). Trimming removed 5 bases from V and 1 base from J, with 9 bases in between. From germline, CDR1 is SGHTA and CDR2 FQGTGA. This CDR3 comprises 14 residues. The CDR3: CASSQDSSGNTIYF. The CDR3 DNA sequence: TGTGCCAGCAGCCAGGACAGTTCTGGAAACACCATATATTTT.

This sequence joins TRBV9 and TRBJ1-1; TRBD1 aligns across 7 bases. Germline V gives CDR1 SGDLS, CDR2 YYNGEE. V lost 4 bases, J lost 5 bases, and 11 bases stayed unmatched. This CDR3 has 15 residues. In DNA form, the CDR3 reads TGTGCCAGCAGCCCGACAGGGTTCGGAAGTACTGAAGCTTTCTTT. It is translated as CASSPTGFGSTEAFF. Filled out from reference TRBV9 and TRBJ1-1, the complete variable domain reads DSGVTQTPKHLITATGQRVTLRCSPRSGDLSVYWYQQSLDQGLQFLIQYYNGEERAKGNILERFSAQQFPDLHSELNLSSLELGDSALYFCASSPTGFGSTEAFFGQGTRLTVV.

The V and J genes are TRBV11-3 and TRBJ2-4; D may be TRBD1 (6 bases). Germline assignment: CDR1 SGHNT and CDR2 YENEEA. The CDR3 is made up of 16 amino acids. Deletions cut 1 base from V and 0 bases from J, with 10 bases between. CDR3 nucleotide sequence: TGTGCCAGCAGCTTAGCAGGGGTCGTAGCCAAAAACATTCAGTACTTC. Translated, it gives CASSLAGVVAKNIQYF.

The genes are TRBV30 and TRBJ2-1; D is unclear. V dropped 8 bases and J dropped 8 bases, with 16 bases sitting between them. Germline assignment: CDR1 GTSNPN and CDR2 SVGIG (reference sequence). The CDR3 consists of 12 residues. The chain's CDR3 is CATVVPSDEQFF. The DNA for the CDR3 is TGTGCCACGGTCGTCCCCTCGGATGAGCAGTTCTTC.

The J gene is TRBJ1-2, the V gene TRBV9; 8 nucleotides line up with TRBD1. The V segment lost 3 bases and the J segment 8 bases; nucleotides outside the gene matches: 6. Germline lookup yields CDR1 SGDLS and CDR2 YYNGEE. This CDR3 spans 13 amino acids. CDR3: CASSERTGSGYTF. The DNA for the CDR3 is TGTGCCAGCAGCGAGCGGACAGGGAGCGGCTACACCTTC.

V and J are TRBV3-1 (or the pseudogene TRBV3-2) and TRBJ1-2; 9 bases map to TRBD1. Germline loops: CDR1 LGHDT, CDR2 YNNKEL (reference sequence). V shed 4 bases and J 4 bases; nucleotides not matched to a gene: 10. CDR3 length: 16 amino acids. The CDR3 sequence: CASSPLPGQGIYGYTF. The CDR3 region has the DNA TGTGCCAGCAGCCCTCTACCGGGACAGGGTATCTATGGCTACACCTTC.

This sequence joins TRBV6-5 and TRBJ2-1, with 7 positions matching TRBD2. The CDR3 contains 14 residues. The germline V gene encodes CDR1 MNHEY and CDR2 SVGAGI. Losses at the gene ends were 11 bases for V and 10 bases for J; bases not matched to a gene: 17. CDR3 in DNA: TGTGCCGGAGCTAGGGGAGGGATGGTGCCGGAGCAGTTCTTC. Translated: CAGARGGMVPEQFF.

The chain has TRBV6-5 and TRBJ2-1, with TRBD2 matching 9 bases. This CDR3 is 16 amino acids long. The ends lost 0 bases at V and 7 bases at J; junction bases unmatched: 7. Germline-derived CDR1 and CDR2 are MNHEY and SVGAGI. The CDR3, as DNA: TGTGCCAGCAGTTACTCCCCTAGCGGGGCGTCGAATGAGCAGTTCTTC. Encoded protein: CASSYSPSGASNEQFF.

The chain is built from TRBV27 and TRBJ2-7, with 11 bases matching TRBD2. J gave up 4 bases and V 6 bases, and 5 bases lay outside the gene matches. The CDR3 runs to 14 residues. Germline V gene data show CDR1 as MNHEY and CDR2 as SMNVEV (reference sequence). The CDR3 DNA reads as TGTGCCAGCAGGCCGGGACTAGCGGATTACGAGCAGTACTTC. This codes for CASRPGLADYEQYF.

The chain couples TRBV5-1 to TRBJ2-3; 11 bases are a match to TRBD2. The V gene end was trimmed by 2 bases and the J gene end by 0 bases; junction bases not matched to a gene: 5. The CDR3 is made up of 17 amino acids. Germline values: CDR1 SGHRS, CDR2 YFSETQ. CDR3 protein: CASSLPGTSGSTDTQYF. CDR3 coding DNA: TGCGCCAGCAGCTTACCCGGGACTAGCGGAAGCACAGATACGCAGTATTTT.

This clone was seen a handful of times. This chain joins TRBV20-1 and TRBJ1-2, with 8 bases lining up with TRBD1. V lost 6 bases and J lost 3; bases outside the gene matches: 0. CDR3 length: 11 amino acids. Germline loops: CDR1 DFQATT, CDR2 SNEGSKA (reference sequence). CDR3 in DNA: TGCAGTGCGACAGGGGACTATGGCTACACCTTC. Protein sequence: CSATGDYGYTF.

V gene TRBV6-6 combines with J gene TRBJ1-1, with a tentative D call TRBD1 (5 bases). The germline CDR1 and CDR2 sequences are MNHNY and SVGAGI (reference sequence). The CDR3 totals 13 residues. The V gene lost 2 bases and the J gene lost 4 bases, with 8 bases spanning the gap. CDR3 amino acids: CASSYRGGTEAFF. The CDR3 DNA follows: TGTGCCAGCAGTTACAGGGGTGGCACTGAAGCTTTCTTT.

This chain joins TRBV6-2 or TRBV6-3 and TRBJ2-6; 9 nucleotides line up with TRBD1. With V trimmed by 6 bases and J by 7 bases, 19 bases remained unmatched. This CDR3 comprises 19 residues. Germline CDR1 reads MNHEY; CDR2 reads SVGEGT. The CDR3 DNA follows: TGTGCCAGCAGCATTACGTCGGACAGGGGTACCCTCCCTGCCAACGTCCTGACTTTC. This sequence encodes CASSITSDRGTLPANVLTF.

The sample holds a few counts of this clone. CDR3 in amino acids: CASSGTGTGNTEAFF. The DNA for the CDR3 is TGCGCCAGCAGCGGGACGGGGACAGGGAACACTGAAGCTTTCTTT. V usage is TRBV5-1 and J usage is TRBJ1-1; TRBD1 agrees at 8 bases. The germline V gene encodes CDR1 SGHRS and CDR2 YFSETQ. CDR3 length equals 15 residues. V shed 4 bases and J 1 base; nucleotides not matched to a gene: 6.

V gene TRBV2 combines with J gene TRBJ1-2; a possible D gene is TRBD1 (5 bases). The V end lost 8 bases, the J end lost 8 bases, and 18 bases lay between the germline ends. The CDR3 totals 13 residues. Germline V gene data show CDR1 as SNHLY and CDR2 as FYNNEI. The CDR3 sequence: CASVEHGAWGYTF. CDR3 coding DNA: TGTGCCAGCGTCGAACATGGGGCCTGGGGCTACACCTTC.

In this sample, this clone turned up a few times. CDR3 DNA sequence: TGTGCCAGCAGCGTATCTTACGACGGGCGGGCGTTCTTC. Its protein is CASSVSYDGRAFF. The V call is TRBV9, the J call TRBJ2-1, with a possible D match to TRBD2 (5 bases). Germline V CDR1 and CDR2: SGDLS, YYNGEE. The V end lost 1 base, the J end lost 15 bases, and 17 bases lay between the germline ends. The CDR3 spans 13 residues. Supplemented by reference TRBV9 and TRBJ2-1, the full variable domain reads DSGVTQTPKHLITATGQRVTLRCSPRSGDLSVYWYQQSLDQGLQFLIQYYNGEERAKGNILERFSAQQFPDLHSELNLSSLELGDSALYFCASSVSYDGRAFFGPGTRLTVL.

This clone has only one observation. The rearrangement links TRBV6-6 to TRBJ2-7, with 7 nucleotides matching TRBD1. The CDR3 length is 13 residues. The V gene end was trimmed by 4 bases and the J gene end by 5 bases; junction bases not matched to a gene: 5. Germline assignment: CDR1 MNHNY and CDR2 SVGAGI (reference sequence). The CDR3: CASSLTGDHEQYF. Written as DNA, the CDR3 is TGTGCCAGCAGTTTAACAGGGGACCACGAGCAGTACTTC.

In this sample, this clone turned up a few times. This chain links TRBV10-3 with TRBJ1-4; weak D call: TRBD1 (5 bases). The length of the CDR3 is 13 residues. CDR1 is ENHRY, CDR2 SYGVKD, per germline. Between the trimmed V and J ends, which lost 11 bases and 5 bases, there was a span of 15 bases. The CDR3 sequence: CAASDRANEKLFF. The CDR3 DNA sequence: TGTGCCGCAAGTGACAGAGCCAATGAAAAACTGTTTTTT.

This chain joins TRBV11-2 and TRBJ2-1, with D perhaps matching TRBD2 (5 bases). The CDR3 consists of 16 residues. Deletions cut 1 base from V and 0 bases from J, with 10 bases between. Germline V gene lookup returns CDR1 SGHAT and CDR2 FQNNGV. The CDR3 nucleotides read TGTGCCAGCAGCTTAGTCGAGGGAAGCTCCTACAATGAGCAGTTCTTC. This encodes CASSLVEGSSYNEQFF.

This chain joins TRBV3-1 (or the pseudogene TRBV3-2) and TRBJ2-1, with TRBD1 identical over 9 bases. V shed 1 base and J 5 bases; nucleotides not matched to a gene: 9. Germline V gene data show CDR1 as LGHDT and CDR2 as YNNKEL (reference sequence). The CDR3 has 17 residues. CDR3 DNA sequence: TGTGCCAGCAGCCAAGCCATAACGGGACAGGGAAACAATGAGCAGTTCTTC. Amino acids: CASSQAITGQGNNEQFF.

The chain is built from TRBV2 and TRBJ2-5, with TRBD2 matching over 9 bases. This CDR3 spans 14 amino acids. Per germline, CDR1 SNHLY and CDR2 FYNNEI. The CDR3: CAQRAGGSKETQYF. CDR3 nucleotide sequence: TGTGCTCAGAGGGCGGGAGGGTCCAAAGAGACCCAGTACTTC. The whole variable domain, remainder taken from reference TRBV2 and TRBJ2-5, is EPEVTQTPSHQVTQMGQEVILRCVPISNHLYFYWYRQILGQKVEFLVSFYNNEISEKSEIFDDQFSVERPDGSNFTLKIRSTKLEDSAMYFCAQRAGGSKETQYFGPGTRLLVL.

The chain recombines TRBV10-3 with TRBJ1-2, with TRBD1 matching 9 bases. From germline, CDR1 is ENHRY and CDR2 SYGVKD. V lost 6 bases and J lost 3; bases outside the gene matches: 8. This CDR3 region has 15 residues. The CDR3: CAISKDRGVDYGYTF. DNA of the CDR3: TGTGCCATCAGCAAAGACAGGGGGGTCGACTATGGCTACACCTTC.

The chain has TRBV3-1 (or the pseudogene TRBV3-2) and TRBJ1-1; 7 bases agree with TRBD1. V lost 3 bases to trimming and J lost 11 bases; unmatched junction nucleotides: 9. The CDR3 contains 13 residues. Germline V gene data show CDR1 as LGHDT and CDR2 as YNNKEL (reference sequence). The CDR3 spells CASSHAGQPLAFF. In nucleotides, the CDR3 is TGTGCCAGCAGCCATGCGGGACAGCCATTGGCTTTCTTT.

The genes are TRBV6-1 and TRBJ2-7; the D gene is possibly TRBD2 (5 bases). Trimming took 3 bases from V and 5 from J, leaving 11 bases between them. The CDR3 covers 13 residues. In germline, CDR1 is MNHNS, CDR2 SASEGT. Here the CDR3 reads CASSDPRVHEQYF. CDR3 bases: TGTGCCAGCAGTGATCCGAGGGTCCACGAGCAGTACTTC.